Reported below is one TCR beta chain. TCRdb itself ran the PCR reads through MiXCR, one entry per CDR3 protein. Among 15,000 or so distinct CDR3 sequences listed, 35% to 55% were seen once. V shed 8 bases and J shed 3 bases, with 12 bases lying between them. Germline CDR1 is MNHNS and CDR2 is SASEGT. The CDR3 length is 13 residues. Samples came from patients with localized non-small cell lung adenocarcinoma. The data derive from a study of CD4 and CD8 cells across lung adenocarcinoma regions. Sequencing used CD4+ T cells from the center of a lung tumor. The gene calls are TRBV6-1 and TRBJ2-3; D is unclear. This TCR came from a male donor with lung adenocarcinoma. The CD4 and CD8 labels of this study may be unreliable. The CDR3 coding sequence is TGTGCCAGCGGAAATCTAGAAACAGATACGCAGTATTTT. It codes for CASGNLETDTQYF.